These T cell receptor beta chains were read from a single sample in a study of technical replicates of blood from a few donors. Sequenced by immunoSEQ multiplex PCR; TCRdb stores in-frame clones only, minus some. Altogether approximately 75,000 clones are present, about 97% being singletons, with the ten largest covering approximately 0.3%. Sequencing used T cells isolated from PBMCs. The origin of the receptors is a human donor in good health. Each CDR3 is given with its conserved first and last residue. The D gene is left open where the match is weak. Expanded clones are given a class, and other clones once, few, many or no size at all.

cdr3_nt,cdr3_aa,clone_size,j_call,d_call,v_call
TGTGCCAGCAGCGTATCCGGCCAGGGGGCTGGTGAGCAGTTCTTC,CASSVSGQGAGEQFF,-,TRBJ2-1,TRBD1,TRBV9
TGTGCCAGCAGGCCTCCCGGGAGGCCAACGACCAAGGAGCAGTTCTTC,CASRPPGRPTTKEQFF,-,TRBJ2-1,TRBD2,TRBV13
TGCGCCAGCAGCCTCCGACTAGCGGGTAGCACAGATACGCAGTATTTT,CASSLRLAGSTDTQYF,once,TRBJ2-3,TRBD2,TRBV5-1
TGCGCCAGCAGCCAAGATTTGGTAGCGGGAAACTACGAGCAGTACTTC,CASSQDLVAGNYEQYF,-,TRBJ2-7,TRBD2,TRBV4-1
TGTGCCTGGAGTCTTGGGACAGGGTATTACTACGAGCAGTACTTC,CAWSLGTGYYYEQYF,-,TRBJ2-7,TRBD1,TRBV30
TGTGCCAGCAGCAGTGGACAGGGGAACTCCTACGAGCAGTACTTC,CASSSGQGNSYEQYF,-,TRBJ2-7,TRBD1,TRBV6-5
TGTGCCAGCAGCCTGATGCCGCAACAGGGATACGAGCAGTACTTC,CASSLMPQQGYEQYF,-,TRBJ2-7,-,TRBV28
TGTGCCAGCAGTTTATGGGGGGATATTTCCAATGAGCAGTTCTTC,CASSLWGDISNEQFF,-,TRBJ2-1,-,TRBV27
TGTGCCATCAGTACAGGGGAGGGCACAGATACGCAGTATTTT,CAISTGEGTDTQYF,-,TRBJ2-3,-,TRBV10-3
TGTGCCAGCAGCTTTGCTAATACGCAGTATTTT,CASSFANTQYF,-,TRBJ2-3,-,TRBV5-6
TGTGCCAGCAGTTACTCGACTGCAGATACGCAGTATTTT,CASSYSTADTQYF,once,TRBJ2-3,-,TRBV6-6
TGTGCCAGCAGCCCGGCCCTGGACAGGGTCTATGGCTACACCTTC,CASSPALDRVYGYTF,-,TRBJ1-2,TRBD1,TRBV7-2
TGCGCCAGCAGCTTAGCGGGAGGAAGGTACGAGCAGTACTTC,CASSLAGGRYEQYF,-,TRBJ2-7,TRBD2,TRBV5-1
TGTGCCAGCAGCGTAGGTAGCGTGAACTACGAGCAGTACTTC,CASSVGSVNYEQYF,-,TRBJ2-7,-,TRBV9
TGCAGCGTTGTTGTCCCCGAGAGCTCCTACGAGCAGTACTTC,CSVVVPESSYEQYF,-,TRBJ2-7,-,TRBV29-1
TGCGCCAGCAGCAGAGCCGGGACAGGGTTCTCTGGGGCCAACGTCCTGACTTTC,CASSRAGTGFSGANVLTF,-,TRBJ2-6,TRBD1,TRBV5-1
TGTGCCAGTACGGGGGTGGGGAACACTGAAGCTTTCTTT,CASTGVGNTEAFF,-,TRBJ1-1,-,TRBV25-1
TGTGCCAGCAGTTCCGTTAGAAATAGCAATCAGCCCCAGCATTTT,CASSSVRNSNQPQHF,-,TRBJ1-5,-,TRBV28
TGTGCCAGCAGCCCTTGGGGGGGACAGGGGGCTAATGAGCAGTTCTTC,CASSPWGGQGANEQFF,-,TRBJ2-1,TRBD1,TRBV5-8
TGTGCCAGCAGTTTATCGATAGTCGGTAATCAGCCCCAGCATTTT,CASSLSIVGNQPQHF,-,TRBJ1-5,-,TRBV27
TGTGCCAGCAGGCGGACACAGGGGAGAAAGTATAAGGACGAGCAGTACTTC,CASRRTQGRKYKDEQYF,-,TRBJ2-7,TRBD1,TRBV5-8
TGTGCCAGCAGCTTACAGATAGCCAAAAACATTCAGTACTTC,CASSLQIAKNIQYF,-,TRBJ2-4,-,TRBV13
TGTGCCAGTAGTCGCAGGGACGAGCAGTACTTC,CASSRRDEQYF,-,TRBJ2-7,-,TRBV19
TGTGCCAGCAGCCAAGACGAAGGGGAAGAGACCCAGTACTTC,CASSQDEGEETQYF,-,TRBJ2-5,-,TRBV4-2
TGTGCCAGCAGTTTCTTCCCCGGGGACTACGAGCAGTACTTC,CASSFFPGDYEQYF,-,TRBJ2-7,-,TRBV7-3
TGTGCCAGCAGCTTCCCTATCGACAGGGTCGGGGACGAGCAGTACTTC,CASSFPIDRVGDEQYF,-,TRBJ2-7,TRBD1,TRBV5-6
TGTGCCAGCAGCCTCGGGACTCCCTACGAGCAGTACTTC,CASSLGTPYEQYF,-,TRBJ2-7,-,TRBV11-3
TGTGCCAGCAGTTATTACGAGACAGGGATGAATGAGCAGTTCTTC,CASSYYETGMNEQFF,-,TRBJ2-1,TRBD1,TRBV6-5
TGTGCCAGCAGCCGAGCTCTAGAAGAAAAACTGTTTTTT,CASSRALEEKLFF,-,TRBJ1-4,-,TRBV14
TGTGCCAGCAGCAAAGTCGGCTCCTACGAGCAGTACTTC,CASSKVGSYEQYF,-,TRBJ2-7,-,TRBV11-1
TGTGCCAGCAGCTTAAGTGGGGGGACAGGGGGTTTGGACGAGCAGTACTTT,CASSLSGGTGGLDEQYF,-,TRBJ2-7,TRBD1,TRBV7-2
TGTGCCACCAGCAGAGATTTAGGGCTAGCGGGCGGGGAGCTGTTTTTT,CATSRDLGLAGGELFF,-,TRBJ2-2,TRBD2,TRBV15
TGCAGCGTCAACGCTCGCCGGGGACAGGCGAACTATGGCTACACCTTC,CSVNARRGQANYGYTF,-,TRBJ1-2,TRBD1,TRBV29-1
TGTGCCAGCAGAAGAACAGGGTTTGGTAACTATGGCTACACCTTC,CASRRTGFGNYGYTF,-,TRBJ1-2,-,TRBV6-5
TGTGCCAGCAGCTTGTTGGGGGACAAAGCTTTCTTT,CASSLLGDKAFF,-,TRBJ1-1,-,TRBV5-8